This TCR beta chain was identified during a study of blood T cell repertoires in COVID-19. Overall study context: Acute and convalescent COVID-19 samples came from the United States, Italy and Spain. T cells, B-cell-depleted T cells, or PBMCs supplied cDNA or gDNA.

V lost 0 bases, J lost 1 base, and 10 bases lay in between. The CDR3 is 16 amino acids. Germline V gene sequence: CDR1 SGDLS, CDR2 YYNGEE. In the authors' workflow: Amplification of reference gene primers provided the estimated nucleated cell counts. The assay was immunoSEQ multiplex PCR, and TCRdb's table has in-frame clones only and misses some. The V and J calls and clone size come from that table; D and trimming were worked out from the DNA. Here the sample spans 150,000 or so clones, around four fifths being singletons. This chain connects TRBV9 to TRBJ2-2; D is possibly TRBD1 (6 bases). This receptor was obtained from a woman in her 40s with active or convalescent COVID-19. The sequencing input was peripheral blood. CDR3 region: CASSVVGQRNTGELFF. The CDR3 DNA reads TGTGCCAGCAGCGTAGTTGGACAGAGGAACACCGGGGAGCTGTTTTTT.